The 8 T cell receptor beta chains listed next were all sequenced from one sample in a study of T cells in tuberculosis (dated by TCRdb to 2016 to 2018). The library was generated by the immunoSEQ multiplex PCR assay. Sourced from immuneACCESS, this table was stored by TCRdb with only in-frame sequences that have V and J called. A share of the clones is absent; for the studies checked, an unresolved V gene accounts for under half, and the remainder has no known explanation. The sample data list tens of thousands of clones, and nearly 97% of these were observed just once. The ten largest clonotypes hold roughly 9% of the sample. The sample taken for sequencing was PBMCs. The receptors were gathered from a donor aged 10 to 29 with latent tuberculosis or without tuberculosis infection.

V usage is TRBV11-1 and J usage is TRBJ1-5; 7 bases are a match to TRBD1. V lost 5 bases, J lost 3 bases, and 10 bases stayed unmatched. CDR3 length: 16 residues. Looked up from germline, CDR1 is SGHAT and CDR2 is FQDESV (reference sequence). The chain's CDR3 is CASSRPDRTPNQPQHF. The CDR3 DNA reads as TGTGCCAGCAGCCGACCGGACAGGACCCCCAATCAGCCCCAGCATTTT.

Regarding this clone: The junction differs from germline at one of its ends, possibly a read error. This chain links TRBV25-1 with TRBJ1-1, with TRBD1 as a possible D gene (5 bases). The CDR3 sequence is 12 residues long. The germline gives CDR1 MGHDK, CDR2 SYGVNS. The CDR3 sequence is CASGEMNTEAFF. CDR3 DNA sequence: TGCGCTTCGGGGGAGATGAACACTGAAGCTTTCTTT.

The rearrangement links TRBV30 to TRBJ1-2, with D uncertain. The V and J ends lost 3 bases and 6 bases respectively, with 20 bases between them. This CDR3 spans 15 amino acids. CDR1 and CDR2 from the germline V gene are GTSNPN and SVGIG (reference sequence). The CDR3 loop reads CAWSLVPAPYNGYTF. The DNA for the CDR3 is TGTGCCTGGAGCCTCGTCCCCGCCCCATACAATGGCTACACCTTC.

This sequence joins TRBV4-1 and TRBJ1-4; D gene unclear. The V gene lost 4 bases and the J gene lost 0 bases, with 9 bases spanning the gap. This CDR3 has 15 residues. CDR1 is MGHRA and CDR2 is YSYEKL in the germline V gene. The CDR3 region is CASSRSGATNEKLFF. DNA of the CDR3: TGCGCCAGCAGCCGATCCGGAGCAACTAATGAAAAACTGTTTTTT.

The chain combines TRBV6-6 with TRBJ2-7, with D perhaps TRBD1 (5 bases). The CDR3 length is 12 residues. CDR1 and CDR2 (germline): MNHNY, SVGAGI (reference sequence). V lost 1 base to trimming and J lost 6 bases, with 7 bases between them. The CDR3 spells CASSYFQGEQYF. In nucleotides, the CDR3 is TGTGCCAGCAGTTACTTCCAGGGCGAGCAGTACTTC.

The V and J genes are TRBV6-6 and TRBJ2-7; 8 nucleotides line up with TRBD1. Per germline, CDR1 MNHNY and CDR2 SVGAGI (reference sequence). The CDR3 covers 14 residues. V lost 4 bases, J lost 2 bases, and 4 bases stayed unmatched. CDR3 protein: CASSSRTGPYEQYF. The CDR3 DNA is TGTGCCAGCAGTTCCAGGACAGGGCCCTACGAGCAGTACTTC.

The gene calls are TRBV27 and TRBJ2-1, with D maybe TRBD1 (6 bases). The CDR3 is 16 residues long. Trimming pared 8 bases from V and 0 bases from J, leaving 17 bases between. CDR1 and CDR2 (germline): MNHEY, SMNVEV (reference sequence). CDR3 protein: CASRTSRGPSYNEQFF. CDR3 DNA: TGTGCCAGCCGTACCTCCAGGGGACCCTCCTACAATGAGCAGTTCTTC.

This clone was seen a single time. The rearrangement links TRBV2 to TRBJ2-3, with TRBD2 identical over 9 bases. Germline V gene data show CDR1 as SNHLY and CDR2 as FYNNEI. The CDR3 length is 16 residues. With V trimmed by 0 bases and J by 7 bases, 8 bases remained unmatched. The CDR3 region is CASSEAGAGGGNTQYF. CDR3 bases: TGTGCCAGCAGTGAAGCGGGAGCGGGGGGCGGGAATACGCAGTATTTT.